A selection of T cell receptor beta chains follows, all from one sample in a study of breast tumors, draining lymph nodes, adjacent tissues. TCRdb analysed the multiplex PCR reads with MiXCR anew, one entry per CDR3 protein. In the table there are about 20,000 distinct CDR3 sequences, roughly 43% of which are singletons. Sequencing used breast tumor tissue. Source of these receptors: a female donor with breast cancer. Some clones in this sample may be carry-over from other donors' samples. Each CDR3 is given with its conserved first and last residue. A D gene is named only where the DNA matches it firmly. For some rows the clone size is stated as once, few or many, or as a class when expanded; others skip it.

d_gene,j_gene,len,abundance,v_gene,CDR3nt,CDR3aa
TRBD1,TRBJ2-3,17,medium-sized,TRBV24-1,TGTGCCACCAGTGATACGCCCGGGACAGTAATCACAGATACGCAGTATTTT,CATSDTPGTVITDTQYF
NA,TRBJ1-2,14,many,TRBV28,TGTGCCAGCAGTTTACCAGTCTCCCTCTATGGCTACACCTTC,CASSLPVSLYGYTF
TRBD2,TRBJ2-7,16,NA,TRBV2,TGTGCCAGCAGCCTTACTAGCGGGGCCGGGGTGGACGAGCAGTACTTC,CASSLTSGAGVDEQYF
TRBD1,TRBJ2-2,17,many,TRBV5-1,TGCGCCAGCAGCTCCGGGACAGGGGCCGGGAACACCGGGGAGCTGTTTTTT,CASSSGTGAGNTGELFF
NA,TRBJ2-2,12,NA,TRBV6-1,TGTGCCGGTGGTCTGGGGACCGGGGAGCTGTTTTTT,CAGGLGTGELFF
TRBD2,TRBJ2-5,15,many,TRBV5-6,TGTGCCAGCAGAATTAGCGGGAGGGTTCAAGAGACCCAGTACTTC,CASRISGRVQETQYF
NA,TRBJ2-1,17,NA,TRBV7-3,TGTGCCAGCAGCCGGGGAGGGGGAGGAAGTAGCGACGATGGGCAGTTCTTC,CASSRGGGGSSDDGQFF
TRBD2,TRBJ2-3,14,many,TRBV5-1,TGCGCCAGCAAGAGCGGGAGTCCGGCAGATACGCAGTATTTT,CASKSGSPADTQYF
TRBD1,TRBJ2-3,14,NA,TRBV28,TGTGCCAGCAGTTGGGACAGGGTAACAGATACGCAGTATTTT,CASSWDRVTDTQYF
NA,TRBJ2-2,16,NA,TRBV5-1,TGCACCAGCAACCCAAGACAGAACGCGTACACCGGGGAGCTGTTTTTT,CTSNPRQNAYTGELFF
NA,TRBJ2-1,11,many,TRBV9,TGTGCCAGCAGCCTGCGGGGCCCACCTCTCTTC,CASSLRGPPLF
NA,TRBJ1-6,16,many,TRBV11-3,TGTGCCAGCAGCTTCAGGCAGGGGCGGTATAATTCACCCCTCCACTTT,CASSFRQGRYNSPLHF
NA,TRBJ2-1,12,NA,TRBV10-3,TGTGCCATCAGTTCCGCGAACAATGAGCAGTTCTTC,CAISSANNEQFF
TRBD1,TRBJ1-6,14,NA,TRBV9,TGTGCCAGCAGCTCTGGGACAGGGGGCTCACCCCTCCCCTTT,CASSSGTGGSPLPF
TRBD1,TRBJ2-7,13,NA,TRBV5-1,TGCGCCAGCAGCCCCGGACAGGGCGGCGAGCAGTACTTC,CASSPGQGGEQYF
NA,TRBJ1-1,12,many,TRBV7-9,TGTGCCAGCAGCCCGGGGACACCTGAAGCTTTCTTT,CASSPGTPEAFF
NA,TRBJ2-2,15,many,TRBV5-4,TGTGCCAGCAGCTTGGGGGGAGCGAACACCGGGGAGCTGTTTTTT,CASSLGGANTGELFF
TRBD1,TRBJ1-4,15,NA,TRBV28,TGTGCCAGCAGTGACCGGGACAGGGCGAATGAAAAACTGTTTTTT,CASSDRDRANEKLFF
NA,TRBJ2-7,14,many,TRBV28,TGTGCCAGCAGTTTATGGCAGGGGGGCCGGTCCAAGTACTTC,CASSLWQGGRSKYF
NA,TRBJ1-5,13,NA,TRBV7-9,TGTGCCAGCAGCTTAGGGGCTAATCAGCCCCAGCATTTT,CASSLGANQPQHF
TRBD2,TRBJ2-3,15,many,TRBV6-1,TGTGCCAGCAGTGAGGCCGGGACTAGCGGAGATACGCAGTATTTT,CASSEAGTSGDTQYF
NA,TRBJ2-3,15,NA,TRBV19,TGTGCCAGTAGCCCCTTTGGCAGGGGTTTGGATACGCAGTATTTT,CASSPFGRGLDTQYF
TRBD2,TRBJ2-3,16,NA,TRBV20-1,TGCAGTGCTAGAGTCGGGCGGGGGGGCCTCAGTGATACGCAGTATTTT,CSARVGRGGLSDTQYF
NA,TRBJ2-7,13,NA,TRBV3-1,TGTGCCAGCAGCCAAGAAAAGTCGTACGAGCAGTACTTC,CASSQEKSYEQYF
NA,TRBJ1-1,15,NA,TRBV12-3/TRBV12-4,TGTGCCAGCAGTCATACAGGTAACGTACCCACTGAAGCTTTCTTT,CASSHTGNVPTEAFF
TRBD2,TRBJ2-1,18,many,TRBV7-2,TGTGCCAGCAGCTCTCCTATAAGCGGGATCATACAGAGTAATGAGCAGTTCTTC,CASSSPISGIIQSNEQFF
NA,TRBJ2-2,14,NA,TRBV20-1,TGCAGTGCTAGAACTAGCCTGAACACCGGGGAGCTGTTTTTT,CSARTSLNTGELFF
TRBD2,TRBJ2-5,15,NA,TRBV6-6,TGTGCCAGCAGTCAGTCGGGGACTAGAGGGGGGACCCAGTACTTC,CASSQSGTRGGTQYF
NA,TRBJ2-7,13,NA,TRBV12-3/TRBV12-4,TGTGCCAGCAGTTTCGGGTCGTCGAGCGAGCAGTACTTC,CASSFGSSSEQYF
TRBD2,TRBJ2-7,12,few,TRBV25-1,TGTGCCAGCAGTGAGCCGACTAGCGGGCAGTACTTC,CASSEPTSGQYF
TRBD2,TRBJ2-2,22,NA,TRBV7-9,TGTGCCAGCAGCCCTCAAGGTCGGGGGACTAGCGGGAGAGTTCATGGTACCGGGGAGCTGTTTTTT,CASSPQGRGTSGRVHGTGELFF
NA,TRBJ1-6,16,NA,TRBV4-2,TGTGCCAGCAGCCTACAAGATCGGGACGATAATTCACCCCTCCACTTT,CASSLQDRDDNSPLHF
TRBD2,TRBJ2-7,13,NA,TRBV7-9,TGTGCCAGCAGTTATAGCGGGAGAAGTGAGCAGTACTTC,CASSYSGRSEQYF
NA,TRBJ1-5,16,many,TRBV6-1,TGTGCCAGCAGTGAAGACGGAGGGAAGGGCAATCAGCCCCAGCATTTT,CASSEDGGKGNQPQHF
NA,TRBJ2-6,17,large,TRBV2,TGTGCCAGCAGTGCCGGGGCTCTGTCTTCTGGGGCCAACGTCCTGACTTTC,CASSAGALSSGANVLTF
TRBD2,TRBJ2-1,14,many,TRBV7-2,TGTGCCAGCAGCTGGACTAGCGGGAGCAATGAGCAGTTCTTC,CASSWTSGSNEQFF
NA,TRBJ1-2,13,many,TRBV19,TGTGCCAGTAGTGGGCGACAAGATTATGGCTACACCTTC,CASSGRQDYGYTF
NA,TRBJ1-4,11,once,TRBV19,TGTGCCAGTAGTATAGGAGAGTATCAGTTTTTT,CASSIGEYQFF
NA,TRBJ2-7,11,NA,TRBV4-2,TGTGCCAGCAGCCAAGCGCGCGAGCAGTACTTC,CASSQAREQYF
TRBD1,TRBJ2-1,15,NA,TRBV9,TGTGCCAGCAGCCCGTCCCGGGACAGGGGTTATGAGCAGTTCTTC,CASSPSRDRGYEQFF
TRBD1,TRBJ1-6,15,NA,TRBV2,TGTGCCAGCAGTGAGGGACAGGGGTACAATTCACCCCTCCACTTT,CASSEGQGYNSPLHF
NA,TRBJ2-2,11,NA,TRBV2,TGTGCCAGCAGGGACCCCGGGGAGCTGTTTTTT,CASRDPGELFF
NA,TRBJ2-1,13,NA,TRBV9,TGTGCATACGGCGAGTTCCTAGGCGATGAGCAGTTCTTC,CAYGEFLGDEQFF
NA,TRBJ2-2,13,many,TRBV6-4,TGTGCCAGCAGTGACGGGGGAGGCGGGGAGCTGTTTTTT,CASSDGGGGELFF
NA,TRBJ1-2,14,once,TRBV2,TGTGCCAGCAGTGGGGAAGGGAAGGGCTATGGCTACACCTTC,CASSGEGKGYGYTF
NA,TRBJ2-7,13,medium-sized,TRBV18,TGTGCCAGCTCATCATCGGCTTTCTACGAGCAGTACTTC,CASSSSAFYEQYF
NA,TRBJ2-7,11,medium-sized,TRBV29-1,TGCAGCGTTCGGACTGATTACGAGCAGTACTTC,CSVRTDYEQYF
NA,TRBJ1-2,14,many,TRBV19,TGTGCCAGTAGTATTGGGCAGGGGTCCAATGGCTACACCTTC,CASSIGQGSNGYTF
NA,TRBJ2-7,15,once,TRBV15,TGTGCCACCAGGGACCCGACAGGATTTTTGTACGAGCAGTACTTC,CATRDPTGFLYEQYF
NA,TRBJ1-5,16,many,TRBV5-6,TGTGCCAGCAGCTTGAACGGCCCCTCTTCTAATCAGCCCCAGCATTTT,CASSLNGPSSNQPQHF
TRBD1,TRBJ1-5,15,NA,TRBV5-1,TGCGCCAGCAGCTTCTCCGGGACAGTTAATCAGCCCCAGCATTTT,CASSFSGTVNQPQHF
NA,TRBJ2-5,11,many,TRBV20-1,TGCAGTGCTCAGTACCAAGAGACCCAGTCCTTC,CSAQYQETQSF
NA,TRBJ2-5,15,NA,TRBV12-3/TRBV12-4,TGTGCCAGCAGTCCCTCCGGGACATGGCAAGAGACCCAGTACTTC,CASSPSGTWQETQYF
TRBD1,TRBJ1-2,14,NA,TRBV7-2,TGTGCCAGCAGCTCCGGGACAGTTGGCTATGGCTACACCTTC,CASSSGTVGYGYTF
NA,TRBJ2-7,12,many,TRBV6-5,TGTGCCAGCAGTTTACAAGGGTACGAGCAGTACTTC,CASSLQGYEQYF
NA,TRBJ1-4,14,NA,TRBV19,TGTGCCAGTACCCTATCGGGGATAGGTGAAAAACTGTTTTTT,CASTLSGIGEKLFF
NA,TRBJ1-1,11,NA,TRBV7-9,TGTGCCAGCAGCTTCCAGAGTGAAGCTTTCTTT,CASSFQSEAFF
NA,TRBJ1-5,13,many,TRBV6-5,TGTGCCAGCAGTTACGCCGGGAATCAGCCCCAGCATTTT,CASSYAGNQPQHF